The rows below give T cell receptor beta chains drawn from one sample of a study of blood T cells in healthy people across ages. MiXCR, run by TCRdb on the 5' RACE reads, gives a single entry per CDR3 protein. This table has more than 900,000 distinct CDR3 sequences, about 25% appearing once. These data are also associated with another study on T cells of mothers and their children.

Sequencing input: blood. Receptor source: a girl aged 2-15 years in good health. Each CDR3 is given with its conserved first and last residue. D genes are given only for firm matches. Some rows mark clone size as missing; the rest say once, few, many or name a class of expanded clone.

>NA|TRBJ2-2|few|TRBV9
TGTGCCAGCAGCGTAGGAAACGGGGAGCTGTTTTTT
CASSVGNGELFF
>NA|TRBJ2-1|few|TRBV7-3
TGTGCCAGCAGCTTAACTAGCGGATCCCCGTATGAGCAGTTCTTC
CASSLTSGSPYEQFF
>NA|TRBJ2-3|NA|TRBV12-3/TRBV12-4
TGTGCCAGCACCCCCCTTGTTCGGATTTCAGATACGCAGTATTTT
CASTPLVRISDTQYF
>TRBD1|TRBJ2-3|NA|TRBV7-9
TGTGCCAGCAGCTCCTGGGGACAGGTCACAGATACGCAGTATTTT
CASSSWGQVTDTQYF
>NA|TRBJ2-1|many|TRBV29-1
TGCAGCGTCGAAGGGGTTATGAGTGAGCAGTTCTTC
CSVEGVMSEQFF
>NA|TRBJ2-5|few|TRBV4-3
TGCGCCAGCAGCCAAGACCGTTCCGTCTTGGGGGTCGGGACCCAGTACTTC
CASSQDRSVLGVGTQYF
>NA|TRBJ2-1|NA|TRBV28
TGTGCCAGCAGTTCCCACCCGGGGAGCGAAAACTACAATGAGCAGTTCTTC
CASSSHPGSENYNEQFF
>NA|TRBJ2-7|NA|TRBV2
TGTGCCAGCAGTGAATACATCGGCGAGGCCTACGAGCAGTACTTC
CASSEYIGEAYEQYF
>TRBD1|TRBJ1-2|NA|TRBV6-5
TGTGCCAGCAGATTCGGGACAGGGGATGGCTACACCTTC
CASRFGTGDGYTF
>NA|TRBJ2-7|few|TRBV6-5
TGTGCCAGCACTCGATTTTCGGCTTCCTACGAGCAGTACTTC
CASTRFSASYEQYF
>NA|TRBJ2-2|NA|TRBV24-1
TGTGCCACCAGCTTGGCCGGGGAGCTGTTTTTT
CATSLAGELFF
>NA|TRBJ2-7|NA|TRBV28
TGTGCCAGCAGTTCCGCAGGGCCGGACGAGCAGTACTTC
CASSSAGPDEQYF
>TRBD1|TRBJ2-7|few|TRBV6-6
TGTGCCAGCGCCAAAGGGACAGGGGACTACGAGCAGTACTTC
CASAKGTGDYEQYF
>TRBD2|TRBJ2-4|NA|TRBV20-1
TGCAGTGCTAGCGGGGGGGAAGCCAAAAACATTCAGTACTTC
CSASGGEAKNIQYF
>TRBD2|TRBJ2-2|NA|TRBV20-1
TGCAGTGCTAGGGTGACTAGCGGGGGACTTACCGGGGAGCTGTTTTTT
CSARVTSGGLTGELFF
>NA|TRBJ2-5|NA|TRBV10-3
TGTGCCGCCGGGTTGGGGGGCGCGGAGACCCAGTACTTC
CAAGLGGAETQYF
>TRBD1|TRBJ2-4|few|TRBV5-1
TGCGCCAGCAGCGGTACAGGGGGTGGCCCCCTAGCCAAAAACATTCAGTACTTC
CASSGTGGGPLAKNIQYF
>NA|TRBJ2-1|NA|TRBV7-3
TGTGCCAGCAGCTTAGAGGGTAGCGGACATCAGTTCTTC
CASSLEGSGHQFF
>NA|TRBJ1-2|few|TRBV20-1
TGCGGTGCTAGACGGGTCGGAGGCTACACCTTC
CGARRVGGYTF
>TRBD1|TRBJ2-3|NA|TRBV7-3
TGTGCCAGCAGCTTTACAGGGGCTGGCACAGATACGCAGTATTTT
CASSFTGAGTDTQYF
>TRBD2|TRBJ2-5|NA|TRBV24-1
TGTGCCACCAGTGATCCGACTAGCGGGGGAGACACCCAGTACTTC
CATSDPTSGGDTQYF
>NA|TRBJ2-7|few|TRBV6-1
TGTGCCAGCAGTCCCCGGGACAAGGGGTACGAGCAGTACTTC
CASSPRDKGYEQYF
>NA|TRBJ2-2|few|TRBV24-1
TGTGCCACCAGTGTCGACAGTAAGAGCGGGGAGCTGTTTTTT
CATSVDSKSGELFF
>NA|TRBJ2-1|few|TRBV12-3/TRBV12-4
TGTGCCAGCAGCCATCCGACAGTCCAGTACAATGAGCAGTTCTTC
CASSHPTVQYNEQFF
>NA|TRBJ2-3|NA|TRBV13
TGTGCCAGCAGCTTAGAAGGGGGTGGCCCAGATACGCAGTATTTT
CASSLEGGGPDTQYF
>TRBD1|TRBJ2-6|few|TRBV2
TGTGCCAGCAGTGGACAGGGATCTTGGGGGGCCAACGTCCTGACTTTC
CASSGQGSWGANVLTF
>TRBD2|TRBJ2-4|many|TRBV12-3/TRBV12-4
TGTGCCAGCAGACAAGCGGGGGGGGTAGACATTCAGTACTTC
CASRQAGGVDIQYF
>TRBD2|TRBJ2-7|NA|TRBV7-2
TGTGCCAGCAGCCGGGGGGGGTCTACCTACGAGCAGTACTTC
CASSRGGSTYEQYF
>NA|TRBJ2-3|NA|TRBV6-6
TGTGCCAGCACCCGACTAGAAACAGATACGCAGTATTTT
CASTRLETDTQYF
>TRBD2|TRBJ2-7|few|TRBV3-1
TGTGCCAGCAGCCAAGATTCGGCGGGGGGCCCCTACGAGCAGTACTTC
CASSQDSAGGPYEQYF
>TRBD2|TRBJ2-2|few|TRBV7-3
TGTGCCAGCAGAGCCGGGACTAGCTCCGGGGAGCTGTTTTTT
CASRAGTSSGELFF
>NA|TRBJ2-7|NA|TRBV20-1
TGCAGTGCTAGAGTTCAGTCCTCCAGGCCAAGCTCCTACGAGCAGTACTTC
CSARVQSSRPSSYEQYF
>TRBD1|TRBJ1-2|few|TRBV27
TGTGCCAGCAGTTCCCCGGACAGGGGCTCCCATGGCTACACCTTC
CASSSPDRGSHGYTF
>NA|TRBJ2-5|NA|TRBV28
TGTGCCACCTCAGGGTTTAGGGAGACCCAGTACTTC
CATSGFRETQYF
>NA|TRBJ1-5|NA|TRBV21-1
TGTGCCAGCAGCAGACCCGGGACAGCCAGGCAGCCCCAGCATTTT
CASSRPGTARQPQHF
>NA|TRBJ2-3|NA|TRBV5-1
TGCGCCAGCAGCCCGCCGACTGTTAGCACAGATACGCAGTATTTT
CASSPPTVSTDTQYF
>TRBD2|TRBJ2-3|NA|TRBV4-1
TGCGCCAGCAGCCAAGATCTGGGGGGGAGGGCCACAGATACGCAGTATTTT
CASSQDLGGRATDTQYF
>NA|TRBJ2-6|few|TRBV7-9
TGTGCCAGCAGCTCTCGGAGATCTGGGGCCAACGTCCTGACTTTC
CASSSRRSGANVLTF
>TRBD1|TRBJ1-6|NA|TRBV10-3
TGTACCATCAGTGATGATGAGGGGGCAAATTCACCCCTCCACTTT
CTISDDEGANSPLHF
>NA|TRBJ1-2|NA|TRBV7-2
TGTGCCAGCAGCTTAATCGGGGGGAATGCTAACTATGGCTACACCTTC
CASSLIGGNANYGYTF
>TRBD1|TRBJ1-4|NA|TRBV4-1
TGCGCCAGCAGCCAAGAAGGGACAGGTGGTGAAAAACTGTTTTTT
CASSQEGTGGEKLFF
>NA|TRBJ1-5|NA|TRBV20-1
TGCAGTGCAATCGGGTACGGTAATCAGCCCCAGCATTTT
CSAIGYGNQPQHF
>NA|TRBJ2-5|NA|TRBV29-1
TGCAGCGTCCCCTCTGGAGAGACCCAGTACTTC
CSVPSGETQYF
>NA|TRBJ1-6|few|TRBV7-9
TGTGCCAGCAGCTTAAGGAATTTAGGCTCACCCCTCCACTTT
CASSLRNLGSPLHF
>NA|TRBJ2-5|NA|TRBV4-1
TGCGCCAGCAAGGGGGGGGAGGTGGAGACCCAGTACTTC
CASKGGEVETQYF
>NA|TRBJ2-5|NA|TRBV4-1
TGCGCCAGCAGCCAAGTAAGCGGCCCCCAAGAGACCCAGTACTTC
CASSQVSGPQETQYF
>NA|TRBJ2-3|NA|TRBV12-3/TRBV12-4
TGTGCCAGCAGTTTACGGGCAGCCGCTAGCACAGATACGCAGTATTTT
CASSLRAAASTDTQYF
>NA|TRBJ2-1|NA|TRBV4-1
TGCGCCAACAGCCAAGGAATTAGCGGTAACAATGAGCAGTTCTTC
CANSQGISGNNEQFF
>NA|TRBJ2-1|NA|TRBV6-5
TGTGCCAGCAGTTATAAGGCCGGGGGCGCCTACAATGAGCAGTTCTTC
CASSYKAGGAYNEQFF
>NA|TRBJ2-7|NA|TRBV7-9
TGTGCCAGCAGCTTGAGCAATCCGGGGGAGCAGTACTTC
CASSLSNPGEQYF
>NA|TRBJ2-1|NA|TRBV6-2/TRBV6-3
TGTGCCAGCAGCCCCCTCGTTAGTGAGCAGTTCTTC
CASSPLVSEQFF
>NA|TRBJ2-3|NA|TRBV29-1
TGCAGCGACCAACTAGCAGATACGCAGTATTTT
CSDQLADTQYF